The sequence of this TCR beta chain was determined in a study of Ad26.COV2.S vaccination and SARS-CoV-2 variants. Study outcomes and limitations: The TCR breadth and depth analyses may have produced an underestimate of total T cell responses.

In the case of this clone: Its antigen remains unidentified.

Indicated treatment: roughly 18 received Ad26.COV2.S at low or high dose, single or two shots; about 5 received placebo; per-sample allocation not given. Day 63 after the first injection of vaccine or placebo was the sampling time. Clones were read by immunoSEQ multiplex PCR, and TCRdb kept only the in-frame ones, dropping some. The top ten hold approximately 5.8% of the sample, which has some 330,000 clones, approximately 87% seen once. The ends were cut back, 2 bases at V and 1 base at J, with 9 bases in the middle. CDR3 length equals 14 residues. Germline CDR1 reads SGHRS; CDR2 reads YFSETQ. The chain combines TRBV5-1 with TRBJ1-1; TRBD1 might be the D (5 bases). Sequenced here: peripheral blood, sampled in a trial of Ad26.COV2.S vaccine versus placebo. The sequence derives from a person between 18 and 59 years old who received the Ad26.COV2.S COVID-19 vaccine or a placebo. The chain's CDR3 is CASSFMGQNTEAFF. As DNA, the CDR3 is TGCGCCAGCAGCTTCATGGGGCAGAACACTGAAGCTTTCTTT.